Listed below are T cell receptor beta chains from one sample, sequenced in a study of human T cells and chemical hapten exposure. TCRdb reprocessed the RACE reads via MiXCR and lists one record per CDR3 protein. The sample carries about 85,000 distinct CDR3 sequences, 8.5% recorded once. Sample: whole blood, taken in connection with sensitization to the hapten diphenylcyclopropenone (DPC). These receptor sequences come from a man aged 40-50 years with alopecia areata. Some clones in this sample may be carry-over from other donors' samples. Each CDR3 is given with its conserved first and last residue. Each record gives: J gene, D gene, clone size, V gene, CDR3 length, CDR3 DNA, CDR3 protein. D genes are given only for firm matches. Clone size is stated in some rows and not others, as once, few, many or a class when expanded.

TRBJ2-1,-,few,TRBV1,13,TGCACCACCCTCTATGCGGGAGCAGGTGAGCAGTTCTTC,CTTLYAGAGEQFF
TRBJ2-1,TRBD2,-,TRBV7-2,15,TGTGCCAGCAGCTTTCTAGCGGGAGGGCAGGATGAGCAGTTCTTC,CASSFLAGGQDEQFF
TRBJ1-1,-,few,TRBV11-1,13,TGTGCCAGCAGCTCACAAAAGGGCACTGAAGCTTTCTTT,CASSSQKGTEAFF
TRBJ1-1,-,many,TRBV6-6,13,TGTGCCAGCAGTTCGGACACATACACTGAAGCTTTCTTT,CASSSDTYTEAFF
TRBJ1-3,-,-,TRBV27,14,TGTGCCAGCAGTTTGGCGGGGGCTGGAAACACCATATATTTT,CASSLAGAGNTIYF
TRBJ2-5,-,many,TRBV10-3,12,TGTGCCATCAGTGAATACCAAGAGACCCAGTACTTC,CAISEYQETQYF
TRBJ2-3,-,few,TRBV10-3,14,TGTGCCATCGCAGGGGGAGGGCCCGTAAATACGCAGTATTTT,CAIAGGGPVNTQYF
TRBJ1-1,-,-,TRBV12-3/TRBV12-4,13,TGTGCCAGCAGTTTTGGGGGGTTTACTGAAGCTTTCTTT,CASSFGGFTEAFF
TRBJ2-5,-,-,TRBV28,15,TGTGCCAGTAATAGCGGAGGACATTCCGAAGAGACCCAGTACTTC,CASNSGGHSEETQYF
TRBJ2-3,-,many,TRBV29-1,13,TGCAGCGACGGGGGAGGTCGCGCAGATACGCAGTATTTT,CSDGGGRADTQYF
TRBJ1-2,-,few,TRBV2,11,TGTGCCAGCACGGGACGCTATGGCTACACCTTC,CASTGRYGYTF
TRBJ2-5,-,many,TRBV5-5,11,TGTGCCAGCAGCAACCAAGAGACCCAGTACTTC,CASSNQETQYF
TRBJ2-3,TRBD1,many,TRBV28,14,TGTGCCAGCAGCAGGACAGGGGGAACAGATACGCAGTATTTT,CASSRTGGTDTQYF
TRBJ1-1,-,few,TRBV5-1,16,TGCGCCAGCAGCTTGGCCTGGCAGGGTGATGGCACTGAAGCTTTCTTT,CASSLAWQGDGTEAFF
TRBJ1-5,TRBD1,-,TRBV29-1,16,TGCAGCGTTGAAGGGGACAGGGAAGGAAGCAATCAGCCCCAGCATTTT,CSVEGDREGSNQPQHF
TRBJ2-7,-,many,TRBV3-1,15,TGTGCCAGCAGCCCCCTGAGAAGCGGCTCCTACGAGCAGTACTTC,CASSPLRSGSYEQYF
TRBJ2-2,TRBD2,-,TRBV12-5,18,TGTGCTAGTGGTTTGTTAGCTCCAAGCGGGAGATTCACCGGGGAGCTGTTTTTT,CASGLLAPSGRFTGELFF
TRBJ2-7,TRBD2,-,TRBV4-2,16,TGTGCCAGCAGCCAGCCGAGCGGGAGGGACTCCTACGAGCAGTACTTC,CASSQPSGRDSYEQYF
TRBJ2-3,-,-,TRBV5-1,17,TGCGCCAGCAGCGCTAGACTACGGCAGCCGTCCACAGATACGCAGTATTTT,CASSARLRQPSTDTQYF
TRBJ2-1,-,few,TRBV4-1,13,TGCGCCAGCAGCCAAGATCTGGGCCTCGTGCAGTTCTTC,CASSQDLGLVQFF
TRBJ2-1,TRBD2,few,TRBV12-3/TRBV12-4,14,TGTGCCAGCAGGGGGACTAGCGGCTTTGATGAGCAGTTCTTC,CASRGTSGFDEQFF
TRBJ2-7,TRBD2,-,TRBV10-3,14,TGTGCCATTAGACCCAGCGGGAGTGATTACGAGCAGTACTTC,CAIRPSGSDYEQYF
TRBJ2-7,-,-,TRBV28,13,TGTGCCATCCAGGGGAGGGCCCGCTGGGAGCAGTACTTC,CAIQGRARWEQYF
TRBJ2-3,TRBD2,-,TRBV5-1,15,TGCGCCAGCAGGACGGGACTATCCTCTACAGATACGCAGTATTTT,CASRTGLSSTDTQYF